This TCR beta chain was captured in a study of blood T cell repertoires in COVID-19. Assay used: immunoSEQ multiplex PCR; TCRdb lists only in-frame clones, some missing. The repertoire holds some 150,000 clones, with roughly nine tenths as singletons. The V end was cut by 5 bases, the J end by 2 bases, with 13 bases between. The CDR3 runs 14 residues. Germline CDR1 SGHTA, CDR2 FQGTGA. This receptor was taken from a man aged 50 or older with acute or convalescent COVID-19. Sequencing was done on a sample of peripheral blood. The chain combines TRBV7-3 with TRBJ2-7; no clear D. CDR3 region: CASSPRAEAYEQYF. CDR3 nucleotide sequence: TGTGCCAGCAGCCCCCGTGCAGAAGCCTACGAGCAGTACTTC.